The entry that follows covers one T cell receptor beta chain sequence. TCRdb re-analysed the RT-PCR reads in MiXCR, keeping a single row per CDR3 protein. Counted here are around 190,000 distinct CDR3 sequences, approximately 8.7% occurring once; the ten biggest clones make up approximately 11%. This specimen belongs to a study of response to subunit inactivated influenza vaccine. This CDR3 is 15 amino acids long. The V gene lost 1 base and the J gene lost 4 bases, with 11 bases spanning the gap. CDR1 and CDR2 from the germline V gene are SGHAT and FQNNGV. The receptor comes from a man aged 45-65 years who received an inactivated influenza vaccine. The V and J genes are TRBV11-2 and TRBJ1-5; D remains unclear. This specimen was non-naive T cells sorted from PBMCs, taken on the day of vaccination. The chain's CDR3 is CASSLGAGLNQPQHF. CDR3 in DNA: TGTGCCAGCAGCTTAGGCGCAGGCCTGAATCAGCCCCAGCATTTT.